This TCR beta chain was obtained from a study of cytomegalovirus exposure and HLA in healthy donors (dated by TCRdb to the late 2010s). Describing the broader study: According to an earlier analysis of around 600 of the donors, about 180 million T cells yielded 95 million to 140 million unique TCR beta sequences and less than 300 Gb of sequence data. Typing coverage differed by locus: A, B, C, DRB1 and DQB1 were typed in about 629-640 donors, DQA1 in 522, DPA1 in 606, and DPB1 in just under 490. An early release that covered about 640 HLA-typed donors contained about 300 gigabases of sequencing data and around 85 million unique TCR sequences. Across some 400 genotyped donors of the cohort, an average of about 240,000 unique TCR beta nucleotide sequences per donor were sequenced, and roughly a sixth of those sequences were non-productive. The aim of the study was to test whether cataloging public T cell receptors could identify signatures of past pathogen exposure. To predict cytomegalovirus infection status, the study brought together high-throughput TCR immunosequencing, statistical association of individual TCRs with disease status, and machine learning. About five DR-DQ haplotypes were treated as single units for association and clustering because of strong linkage in the cohort. Along with the approximately 700-subject first cohort, a separate validation cohort of more than 90 different subjects was used. Of the roughly 400 genotyped donors, 75% to 85% were placed in the genetic ancestry cluster associated with self-reported Caucasian donors. An earlier analysis of several hundred of the donors used high-throughput TCR beta sequencing to judge whether each TCR beta V gene segment behaved as functional or pseudogenic. Every repertoire in the discovery cohort had been generated on one and the same sequencing platform. Using immunosequencing, the study profiled T cell repertoires from 666 subjects and related those repertoires to cytomegalovirus serostatus. In a later genetic analysis, genome-wide SNP genotypes for about three fifths of the roughly 670 donors were used, and that subset was treated as a discovery cohort. HLA typing covered class I and class II loci at four-digit resolution. In a later analysis, previously published TCR beta repertoires from more than 500 donors were re-analyzed and high-resolution HLA genotyping was added so that TCR occurrence patterns could be studied. Donor age, sex, ethnicity and CMV serostatus were compiled together with the repertoire data. In the later analysis, no new phenotypic data were used to find candidate immune exposures; instead, reliance was placed on TCR beta sequences and their occurrence across donors.

On this clone: This clone's antigen is unknown. No much larger clone exists at a distance of one base, and base qualities are not known.

On the study overall, not on this receptor specifically: A group of highly shared sequence variants was considered likely to be a technical artifact of the sequencing pipeline. According to a later analysis, TCR association rates differed among HLA loci, with DRB1 alleles showing the most associated TCRs and HLA-C alleles showing the fewest. While some public TCRs were present in many individuals, most TCR sequences turned up only very rarely across donors. According to the authors, the approach could potentially be generalized to other disease states and immunological phenotypes. HLA typing was unavailable for some donors at each locus, so association tests used only the typed subset. Cytomegalovirus status was reported to be diagnosed by the classifier with high specificity and sensitivity in both the original and validation cohorts. Compared with the roughly 700-donor mean, donors in an Asian-associated ancestry cluster had fewer N-insertions in productive TCRs, according to a later genetic analysis. Only TCR beta chains were sequenced in this cohort, and the absence of alpha or paired-chain data limited detectable features. In an earlier analysis of 587 of the donors, most TCR beta V segments appeared in productive rearrangements about 87% or about 30% of the time, broadly matching IMGT annotations. Immune exposure information for the cohort was limited to CMV serostatus. In vitro tests confirmed that a few of the cytomegalovirus-associated TCR beta chains recognize cytomegalovirus antigens. Roughly uniform sequencing depth across donors was assumed in presence/absence analyses, although this assumption may not hold. V-gene and J-gene trimming of TCR beta chains was associated with a missense DCLRE1C variant in a later genetic analysis, and the association was replicated in an independent cohort. Some IMGT-functional V segments, including TRBV6-2 and TRBV6-3, could not be distinguished by the 87-base-pair reads and were therefore excluded. When HLA alleles, especially DR and DQ, strongly co-occurred, TCR associations were difficult to assign to individual alleles. A total of around 150 TCR beta chains were listed by the study as associated with cytomegalovirus. Several of the top co-occurrence clusters appeared to be linked to parvovirus B19, influenza, CMV and Epstein-Barr virus, according to a later analysis. A later analysis found that most CMV-associated TCR beta chains appeared HLA-restricted, with HLA associations seemingly driven largely by CMV exposure. A later analysis associated about 18,000 TCR beta sequences with specific HLA alleles at a false discovery rate of 0.05. Because counts were too low, 15 to 20 rarely observed V segments, including chromosome 9 orphons, were excluded from the earlier analysis of roughly 580 of the donors. Correlated functional status among segregating V segments might reflect linkage disequilibrium, but an unknown experimental factor could not be ruled out. A further reported finding was that TCR beta sequences accurately predicted the HLA-A and HLA-B alleles for most subjects in the first cohort. Compared with equally common non-associated chains, HLA-associated TCR beta chains in a later analysis were more clonally expanded and had lower generation probabilities.

The cohort was made up of 666 healthy bone marrow donors. Cohort members were all nominally healthy when sampled, although unrecorded immune exposures were likely present. The donor tested CMV seronegative, placing the donor among the 300 to 400 seronegative members of the cohort. A peripheral blood sample was collected from each donor, and TCR beta sequencing was performed on peripheral blood mononuclear cells. The Qiagen DNeasy Blood Extraction Kit was used to extract genomic DNA from the blood cell samples. Library construction relied on the immunoSEQ multiplex PCR assay. A mixture of 60 forward primers for TCR Vbeta segments and 13 reverse primers for TCR Jbeta segments was used in the multiplex PCR. The CDR3 region of rearranged TCR beta genes was amplified from genomic DNA by a multiplex PCR assay. The Illumina HiSeq System was used to sequence the amplified TCR beta libraries as 87-base-pair reads. Per the source publication's procedure: In a later analysis, tens of millions of unique TCR beta chains were counted across the roughly 610 repertoires, and roughly 11 million of these chains were shared by at least two donors. A nearest-neighbor algorithm error-corrected the raw reads and collapsed the reads into unique sequences, merging closely related sequences to remove PCR and sequencing errors. V, D and J gene segments were assigned by aligning CDR3 sequences to IMGT reference sequences. For a sequence to be retained, a match of at least six nucleotides to both a V gene segment and a J gene segment was required. A rearrangement was called productive if the CDR3 had no stop codons and remained in frame with V and J, and every other rearrangement was called non-productive. Following IMGT convention, CDR3 was defined as the stretch from the second conserved V-encoded cysteine to the conserved J-encoded phenylalanine. Sequences without an unambiguous match to a single V gene segment were excluded from the earlier analysis of a few hundred of the donors. An earlier analysis of fewer than 650 of the donors classified V segments as functional when productive rearrangements were above 56.7% and as segregating when the standard deviation between donors was above 5%. A statistical classification framework was built for diagnosing cytomegalovirus status from the catalog of TCR beta chain sequences. V and J gene assignment, in a later analysis, came from comparing TCR nucleotide sequences with IMGT/GENE-DB human TR gene sequences. A later analysis assigned CDR3 sequences and most-parsimonious VDJ recombination scenarios with the TCRdist pipeline. In a later analysis, every TCR beta chain was defined by the combination of its CDR3 amino acid sequence and its V-gene family, and reads without a unique V-gene family were dropped. As a way to deal with suspected cross-contamination and a sequencing artifact, a later analysis dropped 450 to 600 nucleotide sequences that were highly shared and had low generation probability. For each public chain, a later analysis derived a clonal expansion index from normalized ranks of inferred template counts within each repertoire. A later analysis computed generation probabilities with a VDJ recombination model fitted to out-of-frame rearrangements, and checked the results against IGoR. In a later analysis, TCR-TCR, TCR-HLA and TCR-CMV co-occurrence was scored with hypergeometric tests, and a repertoire-size bias correction was applied to TCR pairs. In a later analysis, false discovery rates were estimated by permuting HLA or CMV assignments 20 times. In a later analysis, co-occurring TCRs were grouped using DBSCAN, and TCRdist sequence similarity was added for clustering within HLA-allele-positive subsets. Repertoires with fewer than 30,000 or more than 120,000 public chains, plus five repertoires with anomalous nucleotide sharing, were excluded from co-occurrence clustering. The immuneACCESS repertoire file appears here via TCRdb, limited to in-frame rearrangements. These files lack a portion of the clones; in checked studies, under half of the deficit traces to unresolved V genes, and the cause of the others is not known. V, J and clone size were drawn from that table, and D and trimming were deduced from the DNA. The sample yields some 180,000 clones; about 70% were counted once. The ten biggest clones cover approximately 2% of the sample.

In the germline V gene, CDR1 corresponds to MNHEY and CDR2 to SVGAGI. From its cysteine to its phenylalanine, the CDR3 spans 13 amino acids. Only CDR3 DNA remains: 39 bases, in frame from the first base. From V the trimming removes 5 bases and from J it removes 8 bases, while the gene matches leave 3 bases of the junction unaccounted for. The sequence links TRBV6-5 to TRBJ1-4; TRBD1 agrees with 9 junctional bases. This sequence originates from a woman aged 25-40 years in good health and CMV-seronegative. Sequenced: PBMCs. The DNA reads as follows: TGTGCCAGCAGTCGGGACAGGGACGAAAAACTGTTTTTT. Translated, it gives CASSRDRDEKLFF.